The 5 T cell receptor beta chains below were found in one sample sequenced in a study of regulatory T cells in long-lasting Graves disease (dated by TCRdb to the early 2020s). The time point label of this sample denotes: newly diagnosed GD, antithyroid drugs for less than 3 months. For both TCR sequencing and RNA sequencing, RNA was extracted from PBMCs using TRIzol. Library preparation used multiplex PCR. The listed sequencing device is Illumina HiSeq 4000. TCR beta libraries were built with iRepertoire HTBI primers and Arm-PCR amplification of CDR3 regions. TCRdb reran the public reads through fastp at Q25 and MiXCR, keeping productive beta chains. Duplicate CDR3 protein sequences are folded into a single record with the most common DNA and genes. For this sample the table gives approximately 350,000 distinct CDR3 sequences, of which over 15% were detected only once. Jointly, the top ten make up roughly 27% of the sample.

The same sample was also used in a study of T cells in Graves' hyperthyroidism and ophthalmopathy.

Sequences were derived from peripheral blood mononuclear cells (PBMCs), sampled at new diagnosis, from a patient treated with antithyroid drugs. The receptor source for this set is a man in his forties with Graves disease. Donor details come from another sample of the same person, matched by shared clones.

This chain joins TRBV19 and TRBJ2-1, with TRBD2 as a possible D gene (6 bases). Trimming took 6 bases from V and 4 from J, leaving 13 bases between them. The CDR3 spans 14 residues. Germline CDR1 reads LNHDA; CDR2 reads SQIVND (reference sequence). The CDR3 sequence is CASRTTGDYNEQFF. CDR3 DNA: TGTGCCAGTAGGACTACGGGGGATTACAATGAGCAGTTCTTC.

In its sample, this clonotype was seen a few times. This chain uses TRBV9 with TRBJ2-3; 8 nucleotides line up with TRBD2. The CDR3 covers 17 residues. Germline trimming cut 7 bases from V and 4 bases from J; bases unmatched to any gene: 17. From germline, CDR1 is SGDLS and CDR2 YYNGEE. CDR3 in amino acids: CASGGGQGFRHADTQYF. DNA of the CDR3: TGTGCCAGCGGCGGGGGGCAGGGCTTCAGGCACGCAGATACGCAGTATTTT.

In this sample, this clonotype turned up many times. The gene calls are TRBV2 and TRBJ1-1; possible D gene TRBD1, 5 bases. Deletions cut 5 bases from V and 5 bases from J, with 9 bases between. This CDR3 has 12 amino acids. The germline CDR1 and CDR2 sequences are SNHLY and FYNNEI. Here the CDR3 DNA reads TGTGCCAGCAGTTCAGGGCAAACTGAAGCTTTCTTT. It translates to CASSSGQTEAFF.

This clonotype was recorded many times. This sequence joins TRBV11-2 and TRBJ1-1; D is unresolved. V gave up 7 bases and J gave up 2 bases, with 23 bases separating them. Germline CDR1 SGHAT, CDR2 FQNNGV. This CDR3 is built from 17 residues. CDR3 coding DNA: TGTGCCAGCACGTCGACAAACCTTCTCCTCTCCAACACTGAAGCTTTCTTT. The encoded protein is CASTSTNLLLSNTEAFF. Variable domain in full (rest from reference TRBV11-2 and TRBJ1-1): EAGVAQSPRYKIIEKRQSVAFWCNPISGHATLYWYQQILGQGPKLLIQFQNNGVVDDSQLPKDRFSAERLKGVDSTLKIQPAKLEDSAVYLCASTSTNLLLSNTEAFFGQGTRLTVV.

There are many counts of this clonotype. The gene calls are TRBV11-2 and TRBJ2-7, with D tentatively TRBD2 (5 bases). Germline V CDR1 and CDR2: SGHAT, FQNNGV. V was shortened by 1 base and J by 4 bases, with 11 bases between the two germline ends. The CDR3 has 14 residues. The CDR3 DNA sequence: TGTGCCAGCAGCTTAGGAGGAGGAGGTTACGAGCAGTACTTC. This codes for CASSLGGGGYEQYF.